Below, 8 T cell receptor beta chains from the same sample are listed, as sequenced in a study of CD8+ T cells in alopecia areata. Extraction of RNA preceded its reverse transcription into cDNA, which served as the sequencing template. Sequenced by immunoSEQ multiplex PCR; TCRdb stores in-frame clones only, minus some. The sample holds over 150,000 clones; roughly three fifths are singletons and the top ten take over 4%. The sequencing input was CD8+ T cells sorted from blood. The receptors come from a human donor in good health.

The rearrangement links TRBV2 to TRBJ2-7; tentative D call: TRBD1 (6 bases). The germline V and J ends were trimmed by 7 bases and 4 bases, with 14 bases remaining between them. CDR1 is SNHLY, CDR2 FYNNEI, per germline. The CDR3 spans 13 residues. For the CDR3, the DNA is TGTGCCAGCACCCCGGGACACAGATACGAGCAGTACTTC. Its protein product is CASTPGHRYEQYF.

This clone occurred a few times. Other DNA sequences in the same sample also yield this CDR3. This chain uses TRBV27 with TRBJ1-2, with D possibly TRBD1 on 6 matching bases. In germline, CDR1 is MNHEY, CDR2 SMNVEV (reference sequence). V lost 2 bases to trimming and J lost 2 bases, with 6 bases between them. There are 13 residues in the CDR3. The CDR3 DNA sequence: TGTGCCAGCAGTTTACAGGGGAACTATGGCTACACCTTC. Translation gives CASSLQGNYGYTF.

This CDR3 is CASSLTASYNEQFF. CDR3 coding DNA: TGTGCCAGCAGCTTAACCGCCTCCTACAATGAGCAGTTCTTC. The rearrangement joins TRBV7-9 to TRBJ2-1, with unresolved D. The V gene lost 2 bases and the J gene lost 0 bases, with 5 bases spanning the gap. Germline V gives CDR1 SEHNR, CDR2 FQNEAQ (reference sequence). The CDR3 totals 14 residues.

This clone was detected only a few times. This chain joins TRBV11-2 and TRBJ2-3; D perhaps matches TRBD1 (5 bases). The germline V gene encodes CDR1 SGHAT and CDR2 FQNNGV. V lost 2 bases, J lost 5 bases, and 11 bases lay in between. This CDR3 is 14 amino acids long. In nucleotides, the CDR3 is TGTGCCAGCAGCTTATTCCCAGGGATAGATACGCAGTATTTT. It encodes CASSLFPGIDTQYF.

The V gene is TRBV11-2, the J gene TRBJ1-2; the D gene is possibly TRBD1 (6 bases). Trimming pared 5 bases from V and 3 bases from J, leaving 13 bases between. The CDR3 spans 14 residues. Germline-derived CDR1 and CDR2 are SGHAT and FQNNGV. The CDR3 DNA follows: TGTGCCAGCAGCCCTGTAAACAGGGACTATGGCTACACCTTC. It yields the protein CASSPVNRDYGYTF.

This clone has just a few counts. The CDR3 nucleotides read TGTGCCAGTAGTATAGAAGGGGTGAACACTGAAGCTTTCTTT. Its protein is CASSIEGVNTEAFF. V and J are TRBV19 and TRBJ1-1; D may be TRBD1 (5 bases). V was trimmed by 0 bases and J by 0 bases, leaving 5 bases between them. The CDR3 has 14 amino acids. The germline V gene encodes CDR1 LNHDA and CDR2 SQIVND (reference sequence). Combining the CDR3 with reference TRBV19 and TRBJ1-1 gives the whole variable domain DGGITQSPKYLFRKEGQNVTLSCEQNLNHDAMYWYRQDPGQGLRLIYYSQIVNDFQKGDIAEGYSVSREKKESFPLTVTSAQKNPTAFYLCASSIEGVNTEAFFGQGTRLTVV.

This chain's CDR3 is CASSRRNTEAFF. CDR3 DNA: TGTGCCAGCAGCCGGAGGAACACTGAAGCTTTCTTT. The chain links TRBV13 to TRBJ1-1; D call uncertain. Germline values: CDR1 PRHDT, CDR2 FYEKMQ (reference sequence). The CDR3 has 12 amino acids. Trimming stripped 5 bases from V and 1 base from J, with 5 bases between.

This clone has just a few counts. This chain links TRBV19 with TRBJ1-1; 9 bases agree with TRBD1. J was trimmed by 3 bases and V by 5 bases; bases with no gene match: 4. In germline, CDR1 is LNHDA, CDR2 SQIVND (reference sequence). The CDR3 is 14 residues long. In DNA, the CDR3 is TGTGCCAGTAGTCTCCGGACAGGGGACACTGAAGCTTTCTTT. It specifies CASSLRTGDTEAFF.